Presented here are 24 T cell receptor beta chains from one specimen sequenced in a study of T cell clonality in common variable immunodeficiency. The repertoire was sequenced with immunoSEQ multiplex PCR; TCRdb's copy has only in-frame clones and lacks some. The sample was found to contain 50,000 to 60,000 clones, and every one recurs. Sequenced sample: peripheral blood mononuclear cells. Receptor source: a person between 18 and 75 years old in good health.

The table lists this clone with many counts. The read stops 3 residues short of the end of the CDR3; the missing end is completed from the germline J gene. This chain joins TRBV20-1 and TRBJ2-5; 9 positions match TRBD2. The CDR3 has 15 residues. Germline V lookup: CDR1 DFQATT, CDR2 SNEGSKA (reference sequence). V shed 1 base, J shed 3 bases, and the junction held 6 bases outside the gene matches. The chain's CDR3 is CSARALRLAEETQYF. The covered CDR3 bases are TGCAGTGCTAGAGCTCTTCGACTAGCGGAAGAGACC.

On this clone itself: Read coverage stops 3 residues before the CDR3 terminus; the germline J gene supplies the remainder. This chain connects TRBV7-8 to TRBJ2-2; possibly TRBD2 for D (6 bases). CDR3 length: 14 amino acids. Germline V CDR1 and CDR2: SGHVS, FQNEAQ. CDR3 in amino acids: CASSKGVGGSPLFF. CDR3 DNA (partial): TGTGCCAGCAGTAAGGGAGTGGGGGGATCACCG.

In this sample, this clone turned up a few times. From the germline J gene comes the end of the CDR3, since the read stops 3 residues before it. The rearrangement joins TRBV5-1 to TRBJ2-3; D gene uncertain. CDR1 and CDR2 from the germline V gene are SGHRS and YFSETQ. The CDR3 is 14 residues long. The germline V and J ends were trimmed by 1 base and 5 bases, with 11 bases remaining between them. CDR3 amino acids: CASSLSSVGDTQYF. CDR3 DNA, as far as it was read: TGCGCCAGCAGCTTGTCATCTGTCGGAGATACG.

This clone was observed at least ten times. The sequenced fragment ends 3 residues before the CDR3 boundary, so the rest is inferred from the germline J gene. The rearrangement uses TRBV19 and TRBJ2-1, with 8 bases that match TRBD2. CDR1 is LNHDA and CDR2 is SQIVND in the germline V gene (reference sequence). The CDR3 length is 17 residues. V trimming: 8 bases; J trimming: 0 bases; junction bases outside the gene matches: 12. Incomplete CDR3 DNA: TGTGCCAGTGCTCCAGCGGGGGCCTTGAGCTCCTACAATGAG. It codes for CASAPAGALSSYNE. The whole CDR3 sequence reads CASAPAGALSSYNEQFF. The complete variable domain, with remaining parts taken from reference TRBV19 and TRBJ2-1, reads DGGITQSPKYLFRKEGQNVTLSCEQNLNHDAMYWYRQDPGQGLRLIYYSQIVNDFQKGDIAEGYSVSREKKESFPLTVTSAQKNPTAFYLCASAPAGALSSYNEQFFGPGTRLTVL.

This clone appeared a few times. The read finishes 3 residues shy of the CDR3 end, and the germline J gene is used to complete it. This same CDR3 is encoded by further DNA sequences in the sample. This sequence joins TRBV5-6 and TRBJ1-1; 7 nucleotides align to TRBD1. There are 12 residues in the CDR3. Germline CDR1 is SGHDT and CDR2 is YYEEEE. Incomplete CDR3 DNA: TGTGCCAGCAGCTGGGACAGCCGTGAG. Protein sequence: CASSWDSRE. The CDR3 as a whole reads CASSWDSREAFF.

In this sample, this clone turned up many times. The DNA ends 3 residues before the CDR3 does, and the rest of the CDR3 is filled in from the germline J gene. The V call is TRBV5-1, the J call TRBJ2-1, with 8 bases lining up with TRBD2. CDR1 SGHRS and CDR2 YFSETQ come from the germline V gene. The CDR3 covers 16 residues. Unmatched junction bases numbered 13, after V lost 4 bases and J lost 7 bases. CDR3 amino acids: CASSPRERGLRNEQFF. The CDR3 bases that were read are TGCGCCAGCAGCCCCCGAGAGCGGGGGCTTAGGAATGAG.

This clone has a count of ten or more. The read ends 3 residues early relative to the CDR3; the germline J gene fills the gap. This rearrangement joins TRBV5-1 to TRBJ1-1; D unresolved. CDR3 length equals 13 residues. V lost 2 bases, J lost 1 base, and 6 bases lay in between. In germline, CDR1 is SGHRS, CDR2 YFSETQ. The CDR3 bases that were read are TGCGCCAGCAGCTTCACAGCGAACACTGAA. Protein: CASSFTANTE. The whole CDR3 region reads CASSFTANTEAFF.

This clone was observed many times. The CDR3 goes on 3 residues after the read ends, and that part is filled in from the germline J gene. The rearrangement joins TRBV11-1 to TRBJ2-3; 9 nucleotides align to TRBD1. Germline lookup yields CDR1 SGHAT and CDR2 FQDESV (reference sequence). The J segment lost 5 bases and the V segment lost 4 bases, leaving 4 bases of the junction unmatched. This CDR3 is 14 amino acids long. The CDR3: CASSSTGGEDTQYF. The part of the CDR3 DNA that was read is TGTGCCAGCAGCTCAACAGGGGGCGAAGATACG.

The sample holds many counts of this clone. The read ends 3 residues shy of where the CDR3 ends; the end is completed using the germline J gene. V usage is TRBV10-3 and J usage is TRBJ1-6; possible D gene TRBD1, 5 bases. Germline V gene sequence: CDR1 ENHRY, CDR2 SYGVKD. V was trimmed by 3 bases and J by 3 bases, leaving 12 bases between them. The CDR3 has 16 residues. CDR3 amino acids: CAISESAGIYNSPLHF. CDR3 bases read: TGTGCCATCAGTGAATCGGCAGGGATCTATAATTCACCC.

This clone was counted between two and nine times. This may be a read error, as it is one base from a much larger clone. The read is 3 residues too short to cover the CDR3 end, so that end is filled in from the germline J gene. The V gene is TRBV20-1, the J gene TRBJ2-5; D may be TRBD2 (5 bases). CDR1 and CDR2 (germline): DFQATT, SNEGSKA (reference sequence). The CDR3 is made up of 15 amino acids. CDR3 protein: CSATRAGLSTDTQYF. The sequenced part of the CDR3 DNA is TGCAGTGCAACGAGGGCCGGACTTAGCACAGATACC.

This clone appeared a few times. The read ends 3 residues shy of where the CDR3 ends; the end is completed using the germline J gene. V and J are TRBV7-2 and TRBJ2-1; 10 bases line up with TRBD2. The CDR3 spans 15 residues. From germline, CDR1 is SGHTA and CDR2 FQGNSA. Trimming at V came to 7 bases and at J to 7 bases, leaving 10 bases not matched to a gene. The sequenced CDR3 bases are TGTGCCAGCACCTTTATAGCGGGAGGTATAAATGAG. Protein sequence: CASTFIAGGINE. The entire CDR3 reads CASTFIAGGINEQFF.

This clone has at least ten counts. CDR3 in amino acids: CAISESQDTQYF. CDR3 DNA, as far as it was read: TGTGCCATCAGTGAGTCCCAGGATACG. The chain combines TRBV10-3 with TRBJ2-3; D ambiguous. Read coverage stops 3 residues before the CDR3 terminus; the germline J gene supplies the remainder. The CDR3 extends over 12 amino acids. The V end was cut by 0 bases, the J end by 6 bases, with 4 bases between. Germline V gene sequence: CDR1 ENHRY, CDR2 SYGVKD.

This clone was counted at least ten times. Coverage ceases 3 residues before the CDR3 finishes, and the germline J gene fills in the end. The rearrangement joins TRBV9 to TRBJ2-5; the match to TRBD1 covers 7 bases. Looked up from germline, CDR1 is SGDLS and CDR2 is YYNGEE. CDR3 size: 16 residues. V was clipped by 3 bases and J by 2 bases; unmatched bases: 10. The CDR3 loop is CASSAGTGTEQETQYF. CDR3 DNA (partial): TGTGCCAGCAGCGCGGGAACCGGGACAGAGCAAGAGACC.

The table lists this clone with a few counts. The read gets to within 3 residues of the CDR3 end, and the germline J gene fills in the rest. The chain is built from TRBV2 and TRBJ2-2, with TRBD1 matching 7 bases. V dropped 9 bases and J dropped 0; count of bases not matched to a gene: 4. The CDR3 runs 14 residues. CDR1 is SNHLY, CDR2 FYNNEI, per germline. CDR3 DNA, as far as it was read: TGTGCCAGTAAGGACAGGACGAACACCGGGGAG. It encodes CASKDRTNTGE. In full, the CDR3 reads CASKDRTNTGELFF.

With regard to this clone: The read is 3 residues too short to cover the CDR3 end, so that end is filled in from the germline J gene. The chain links TRBV6-1 to TRBJ2-3; 9 bases match TRBD2. This CDR3 has 15 amino acids. Germline CDR1 and CDR2: MNHNS and SASEGT. The sequenced part of the CDR3 DNA is TGTGCCAGCAGTGAAAGGGGCGGGGGGGGCCAGCCG. Residues: CASSERGGGGQP. The full CDR3 sequence reads CASSERGGGGQPQYF.

This clone was detected ten times or more. Read sequence stops 3 residues before the CDR3 end, and the germline J gene provides the missing end. The chain links TRBV6-1 to TRBJ1-6; 9 bases are a match to TRBD1. CDR3 size: 16 residues. With V trimmed by 0 bases and J by 10 bases, 7 bases remained unmatched. Looked up from germline, CDR1 is MNHNS and CDR2 is SASEGT. The CDR3 spells CASSEAGTGWRSPLHF. CDR3 bases read: TGTGCCAGCAGTGAAGCCGGGACAGGGTGGCGATCACCC.

There are a few counts of this clone. Coverage ceases 3 residues before the CDR3 finishes, and the germline J gene fills in the end. V usage is TRBV7-8 and J usage is TRBJ1-2; 8 nucleotides align to TRBD1. The CDR3 has 16 residues. The V gene end was trimmed by 3 bases and the J gene end by 1 base; junction bases not matched to a gene: 7. Germline V CDR1 and CDR2: SGHVS, FQNEAQ. CDR3 in amino acids: CASSFRQGRVNYGYTF. Incomplete CDR3 DNA: TGTGCCAGCAGCTTCCGACAGGGGAGGGTTAACTATGGC.

This clone was seen ten or more times. The CDR3 end lies 3 residues beyond the end of the read and is filled in from the germline J gene. This chain connects TRBV5-5 to TRBJ2-7; 10 positions match TRBD2. Unmatched junction bases numbered 4, after V lost 1 base and J lost 3 bases. Germline V gene sequence: CDR1 SGHKS, CDR2 YYEKEE (reference sequence). This CDR3 comprises 15 residues. The CDR3 loop is CASSLSSGRSYEQYF. CDR3 DNA (partial): TGTGCCAGCAGCTTGAGTAGCGGGAGGAGCTACGAG.

This clone was seen ten or more times. CDR3 loop: CAISESGPNIQYF. The sequenced part of the CDR3 DNA is TGTGCCATCAGTGAGTCCGGTCCAAACATT. The chain is built from TRBV10-3 and TRBJ2-4; no clear D. From the germline J gene comes the end of the CDR3, since the read stops 3 residues before it. V shed 0 bases and J shed 6 bases, with 6 bases lying between them. Germline CDR1 and CDR2: ENHRY and SYGVKD. The CDR3 extends over 13 amino acids.

In this sample, this clone turned up many times. The read gets to within 3 residues of the CDR3 end, and the germline J gene fills in the rest. The chain employs TRBV19 and TRBJ2-2; D remains ambiguous. Germline V gene data show CDR1 as LNHDA and CDR2 as SQIVND (reference sequence). The CDR3 covers 13 residues. CDR3 sequence: CASLLWAPEKLFF. CDR3 DNA (partial): TGTGCCAGTTTACTTTGGGCGCCTGAAAAG.

This clone was observed at least ten times. A read error may account for a junction end that differs from germline. From the germline J gene comes the end of the CDR3, since the read stops 3 residues before it. This chain connects TRBV4-2 to TRBJ1-2, with 10 bases identical to TRBD1. There are 15 residues in the CDR3. Germline V lookup: CDR1 LGHNA, CDR2 YNFKEQ. The CDR3 bases that were read are TGCGCCAGCAGCCACGGGACAGGGGAGGCCTATGGC. As protein: CASSHGTGEAYG. The CDR3, in full, reads CASSHGTGEAYGYTF.

This clone was counted only a few times. The read terminates 3 residues before the CDR3 end, so the remaining end is supplied by the germline J gene. The J gene is TRBJ1-5, the V gene TRBV11-2, with no clear D. Per germline, CDR1 SGHAT and CDR2 FQNNGV. The CDR3 extends over 15 amino acids. V lost 1 base to trimming and J lost 6 bases, with 13 bases between them. The covered CDR3 bases are TGTGCCAGCAGCTTAGTTCTGGGCCAAAGTCAGCCC. The encoded protein is CASSLVLGQSQP. The whole CDR3 region reads CASSLVLGQSQPQHF.

This clone came up many times. The read halts 3 residues ahead of the CDR3 end, with the missing end drawn from the germline J gene. V is TRBV2 and J is TRBJ2-5, with 8 bases matching TRBD1. J lost 4 bases, V lost 7 bases, and 8 bases had no gene match. Per the germline V gene, CDR1 is SNHLY and CDR2 is FYNNEI. This CDR3 comprises 14 residues. The DNA read from the CDR3 is TGTGCCAGCACAGGGGTTGGACAGGGAGAGACC. Its protein product is CASTGVGQGET. The full CDR3 reads CASTGVGQGETQYF.

This clone was seen many times. With the read ending 3 residues before the CDR3 end, the germline J gene is used to fill in that end. The genes are TRBV20-1 and TRBJ2-5; 8 nucleotides line up with TRBD1. The CDR3 has 13 amino acids. CDR1 DFQATT and CDR2 SNEGSKA come from the germline V gene (reference sequence). Trimming at V came to 4 bases and at J to 4 bases, leaving 5 bases not matched to a gene. The part of the CDR3 DNA that was read is TGCAGTGCTATAAACACAGGGGGAGAGACC. This translates into CSAINTGGET. The whole CDR3 protein reads CSAINTGGETQYF.